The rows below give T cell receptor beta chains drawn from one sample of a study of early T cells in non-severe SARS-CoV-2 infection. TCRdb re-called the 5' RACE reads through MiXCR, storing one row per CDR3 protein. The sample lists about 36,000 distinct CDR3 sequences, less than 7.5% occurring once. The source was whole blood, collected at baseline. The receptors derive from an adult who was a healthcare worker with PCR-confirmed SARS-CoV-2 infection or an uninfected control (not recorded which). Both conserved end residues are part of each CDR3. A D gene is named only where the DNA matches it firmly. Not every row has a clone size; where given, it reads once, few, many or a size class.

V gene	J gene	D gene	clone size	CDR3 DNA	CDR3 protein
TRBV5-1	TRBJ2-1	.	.	TGCGCCAGCAGCCCCGGAGGGCCGAGGTACAATGAGCAGTTCTTC	CASSPGGPRYNEQFF
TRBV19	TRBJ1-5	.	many	TGTGCCAGCAAACGGTTTGTGGCGCCCGCCTCGGATCAGCCCCAGCATTTT	CASKRFVAPASDQPQHF
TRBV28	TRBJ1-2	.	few	TGTGCCAGCACAGAGGCCCCGCCGGCGGGGAAGTATGGCTACACCTTC	CASTEAPPAGKYGYTF
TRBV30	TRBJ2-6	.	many	TGTGCCTGGAGTTGGTCCTCTGGGGCCAACGTCCTGACTTTC	CAWSWSSGANVLTF
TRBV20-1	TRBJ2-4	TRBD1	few	TGCAGTGCTGTGACAGGGGAAGGGGCCAAAAACATTCAGTACTTC	CSAVTGEGAKNIQYF
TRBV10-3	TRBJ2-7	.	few	TGTGCCATCAGTGCGAAAGGGGCAGGTACCACCTACGAGCAGTACTTC	CAISAKGAGTTYEQYF
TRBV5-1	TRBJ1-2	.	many	TGCGCCAGCAGCTTGGACGGGCAGTTTCGTTCGGATGGCTACACCTTC	CASSLDGQFRSDGYTF
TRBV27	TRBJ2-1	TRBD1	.	TGTGCCAGCAGACAACAGGGGGAGCAGTTCTTC	CASRQQGEQFF
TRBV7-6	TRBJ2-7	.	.	TGTGCCAGCAGCTTAAAAGGTACCAGCTACGAGCAGTACTTC	CASSLKGTSYEQYF
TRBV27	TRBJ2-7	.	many	TGTGCCAGCAATACCGGGGGGCGGAGCGGTTACGAGCAGTACTTC	CASNTGGRSGYEQYF
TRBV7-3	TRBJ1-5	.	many	TGTGCCAGCAGCTTGGGCCCCAAACAGCCCCAGCATTTT	CASSLGPKQPQHF
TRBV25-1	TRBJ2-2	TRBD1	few	TGTGCCAGCAGCCGACAGGGGAACACCGGGGAGCTGTTTTTT	CASSRQGNTGELFF
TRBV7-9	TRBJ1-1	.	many	TGTGCCAGCAGCTTAGTCGGGAACACTGAAGCTTTCTTT	CASSLVGNTEAFF
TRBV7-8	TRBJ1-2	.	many	TGTGCCAGCAGCTTCGGTGAAGATGGCTACACCTTC	CASSFGEDGYTF
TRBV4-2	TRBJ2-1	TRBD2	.	TGTGCCAGCAGCCGGGCGGATAGCGGGGCCTACTACAATGAGCAGTTCTTC	CASSRADSGAYYNEQFF
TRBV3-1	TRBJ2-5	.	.	TGTGCCAGCAGCCGGGGGCAAGAGACCCAGTACTTC	CASSRGQETQYF
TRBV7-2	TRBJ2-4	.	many	TGTGCCAGCAGCTTAGTGTTGGGGGGAGCCAAAAACATTCAGTACTTC	CASSLVLGGAKNIQYF
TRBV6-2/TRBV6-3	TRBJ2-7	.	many	TGTGCCAGCAGATGGACACCGGTTGGCGAGCAGTACTTC	CASRWTPVGEQYF
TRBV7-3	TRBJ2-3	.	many	TGTGCCAGCAGAGACAGCACAGATACGCAGTATTTT	CASRDSTDTQYF
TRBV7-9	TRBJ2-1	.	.	TGTGCCAGCAGCCCCGGACAGTACAGGCATGAGCAGTTCTTC	CASSPGQYRHEQFF
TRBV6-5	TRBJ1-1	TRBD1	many	TGTGCCAGCAGTTACTCGGCGACAGGGGTCACTGAAGCTTTCTTT	CASSYSATGVTEAFF
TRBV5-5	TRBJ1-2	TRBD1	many	TGTGCCAGCAGCTTGGGACAGGGGAACTATGGCTACACCTTC	CASSLGQGNYGYTF
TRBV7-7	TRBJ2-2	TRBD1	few	TGTGCTAGCAGCCGATCGCCCGGGACAGGGGGCGGCGGGGAGCTGTTTTTT	CASSRSPGTGGGGELFF
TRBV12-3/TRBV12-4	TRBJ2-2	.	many	TGTGCCAGCAGAGGTCCGGGAGTCGGAACCGGGGAGCTGTTTTTT	CASRGPGVGTGELFF
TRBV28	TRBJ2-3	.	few	TGTGCCAGCAGTACCTCTGAAGCGGGCATTGATACGCAGTATTTT	CASSTSEAGIDTQYF
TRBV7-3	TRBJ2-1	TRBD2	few	TGTGCCAGCAGCCTTGGAAGCGGGAGCTCCTACAATGAGCAGTTCTTC	CASSLGSGSSYNEQFF
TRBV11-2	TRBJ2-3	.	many	TGTGCCAGCAGCACCGACACAGATACGCAGTATTTT	CASSTDTDTQYF